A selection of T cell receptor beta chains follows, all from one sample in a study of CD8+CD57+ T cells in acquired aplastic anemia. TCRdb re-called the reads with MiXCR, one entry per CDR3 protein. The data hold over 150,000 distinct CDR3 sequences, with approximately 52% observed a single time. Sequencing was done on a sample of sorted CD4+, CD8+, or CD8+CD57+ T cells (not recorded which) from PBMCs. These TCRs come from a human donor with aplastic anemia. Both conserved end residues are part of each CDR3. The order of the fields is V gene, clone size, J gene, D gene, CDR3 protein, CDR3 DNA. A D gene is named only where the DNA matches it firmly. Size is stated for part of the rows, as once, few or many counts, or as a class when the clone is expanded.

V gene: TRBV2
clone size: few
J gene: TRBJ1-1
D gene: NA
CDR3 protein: CASRRTEAFF
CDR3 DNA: TGTGCCAGCAGGAGGACTGAAGCTTTCTTT

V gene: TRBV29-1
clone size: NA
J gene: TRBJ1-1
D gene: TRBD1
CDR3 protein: CSGGQGAAEAFF
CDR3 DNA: TGCAGCGGCGGACAGGGGGCAGCTGAAGCTTTCTTT

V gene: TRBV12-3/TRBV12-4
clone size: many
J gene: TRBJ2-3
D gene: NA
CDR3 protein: CASSAGGGTDTQYF
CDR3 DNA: TGTGCCAGCAGTGCCGGCGGGGGCACAGATACGCAGTATTTT

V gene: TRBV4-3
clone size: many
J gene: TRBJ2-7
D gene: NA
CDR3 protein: CASSQDLAGAHLYEQYF
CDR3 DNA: TGCGCCAGCAGCCAAGATCTTGCAGGGGCGCATCTATACGAGCAGTACTTC

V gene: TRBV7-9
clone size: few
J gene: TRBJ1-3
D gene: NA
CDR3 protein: CASSLSGPGRDTIYF
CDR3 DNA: TGTGCCAGCAGCTTAAGTGGACCAGGGCGAGACACCATATATTTT

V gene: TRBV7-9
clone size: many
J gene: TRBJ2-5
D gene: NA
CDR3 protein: CASSNSEVQETQYF
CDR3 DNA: TGTGCCAGCAGCAATTCAGAGGTGCAAGAGACCCAGTACTTC

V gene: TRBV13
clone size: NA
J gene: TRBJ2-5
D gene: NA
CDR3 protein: CASSLRGVETQYF
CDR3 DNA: TGTGCCAGCTCCCTCAGGGGAGTAGAGACCCAGTACTTC

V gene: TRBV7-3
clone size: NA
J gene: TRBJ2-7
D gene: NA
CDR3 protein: CASSFSAEGYYEQYF
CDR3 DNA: TGTGCCAGCAGCTTCTCCGCAGAGGGGTACTACGAGCAGTACTTC

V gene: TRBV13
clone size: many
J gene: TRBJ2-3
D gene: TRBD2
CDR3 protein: CASSLPSGGRTDTQYF
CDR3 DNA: TGTGCCAGCAGCTTACCTAGCGGGGGGCGCACAGATACGCAGTATTTT

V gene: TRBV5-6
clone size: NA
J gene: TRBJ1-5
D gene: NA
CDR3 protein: CASSIIRPSTANYQPQHF
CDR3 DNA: TGTGCCAGCAGCATAATTCGACCCTCGACCGCAAACTACCAGCCCCAGCATTTT

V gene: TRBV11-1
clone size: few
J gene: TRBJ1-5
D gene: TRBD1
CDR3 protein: CASPPGGRVDMGQPQHF
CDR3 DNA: TGTGCCAGCCCACCAGGGGGGAGGGTAGACATGGGTCAGCCCCAGCATTTT

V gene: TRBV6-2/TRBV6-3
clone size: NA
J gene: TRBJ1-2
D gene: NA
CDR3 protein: CASRGIGGYGYTF
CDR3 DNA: TGTGCCAGCAGGGGGATAGGCGGCTATGGCTACACCTTC

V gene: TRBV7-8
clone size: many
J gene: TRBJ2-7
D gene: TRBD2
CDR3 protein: CASSTGGEGYEQYF
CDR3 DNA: TGTGCCAGCAGCACGGGGGGGGAGGGCTACGAGCAGTACTTC

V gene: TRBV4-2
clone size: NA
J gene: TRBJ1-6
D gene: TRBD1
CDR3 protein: CASSLRTGSSYNSPLHF
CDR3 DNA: TGTGCCAGCAGCCTACGGACAGGGAGCTCCTATAATTCACCCCTCCACTTT

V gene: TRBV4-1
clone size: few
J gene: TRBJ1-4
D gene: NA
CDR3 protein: CASSHRQTTNEKLFF
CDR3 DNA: TGCGCCAGCAGCCACCGACAGACAACTAATGAAAAACTGTTTTTT

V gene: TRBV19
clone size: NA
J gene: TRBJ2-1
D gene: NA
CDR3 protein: CASSSLMDDEQFF
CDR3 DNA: TGTGCCAGTAGTAGCCTTATGGACGATGAGCAGTTCTTC

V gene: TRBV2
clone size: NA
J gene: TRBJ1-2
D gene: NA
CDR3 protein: CASSPERAGGYTF
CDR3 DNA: TGTGCCAGCAGTCCTGAGAGGGCGGGCGGCTACACCTTC

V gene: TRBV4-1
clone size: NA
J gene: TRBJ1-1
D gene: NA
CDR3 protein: CASSQVAGDTEAFF
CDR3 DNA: TGCGCCAGCAGCCAAGTGGCAGGGGACACTGAAGCTTTCTTT